This TCR beta chain was documented in a study of blood T cell repertoires in COVID-19 (dated by TCRdb to 2018 to 2020). Regarding the complete study: The collaborator samples originated in the United States, Italy and Spain and spanned the acute and convalescent phases of COVID-19. The material from the prospective study consisted of cDNA or gDNA derived from T cells, B-cell-depleted T cells, or PBMCs. The dataset comprised deeply sampled blood TCRbeta repertoires from subjects exposed to, actively infected with, or recovered from COVID-19. The repertoires were released in a freely available public database meant as a resource for research on the immune response to SARS-CoV-2. Samples were obtained from the ongoing ImmuneRACE study (first 160 participants) and from approximately 1,200 subjects provided by 6 global collaborators. A de-identified subject ID, COVID-19 status, age in years and sex were almost always included in the sample metadata. Where available, HLA class I and class II types were obtained from metadata supplied by the sample provider rather than from assay-based typing. The paper as a whole reports these results and caveats: The amount of clinical and demographic metadata varied by source and participant and was provided uncurated.

TCRbeta CDR3 regions were amplified from genomic DNA using the immunoSEQ Assay, a bias-controlled multiplex PCR. Concerning the study's data processing: Nucleated cell counts per sample were estimated from amplification of reference gene primers within the assay. To quantify the absolute abundance of each unique TCRbeta CDR3 rearrangement, sequence reads were collapsed and filtered. For each sample, productive Simpson clonality was calculated by taking the square root of Simpson's diversity index across productive rearrangements. This immuneACCESS table, as held by TCRdb, lists in-frame sequences with V and J called but not all clones. Of the missing ones, under half trace to an unresolved V gene in checked studies; the others have no known cause. V and J calls and clone size are as listed in that table; D and trimming were resolved from the DNA. Within this sample are about 260,000 clones, with about 85% of them counted one time only. Clones ranked in the top ten supply 4% of the sample.

In regard to this clone: Its recognized antigen is unknown. No quality values exist for individual bases; no much larger clone is one base distant.

V gives up 6 bases and J gives up 7 bases, and the segment between their germline ends measures 15 bases. The CDR3 covers 13 residues, taking in both the cysteine and the phenylalanine. CDR3 DNA only is kept here, 39 bases in frame from base 1. A second Seattle source provided samples from volunteer blood donors who had recovered from COVID-19. Each collaborating institution followed its own protocols to collect whole blood in K2EDTA tubes. For TCRbeta analysis, collaborator samples were shipped as frozen whole blood, as isolated PBMCs, or as DNA extracted from either sample type. The receptor chain draws on TRBV12-3 or TRBV12-4 and TRBJ1-1, with no confidently assigned D gene. The TCR originated in a man in his 60s who had recovered from COVID-19. The sample consisted of peripheral blood. For the CDR3, the sequence is CASSWSTVVEAFF. The DNA sequence is as follows: TGTGCCAGCAGCTGGAGTACTGTGGTTGAAGCTTTCTTT.